These 28 T cell receptor beta chains share one sample of origin, sequenced in a study of shared clonotypes between healthy human individuals. Assay: immunoSEQ multiplex PCR; the TCRdb copy retains only in-frame clones and omits some. The data contain around 1,900,000 clones, around 93% of them singletons. CD45RO-negative, CCR7-positively selected cells formed the naive CD8 fraction, excluding terminally differentiated effector memory CD45RA+ cells. Sample: naive CD8+ T cells from PBMCs. Receptors originate from a man between 18 and 35 years old in good health. Some clones in this sample may be carry-over from other donors' samples.

The chain employs TRBV18 and TRBJ2-7; D not resolved. CDR3 length equals 14 residues. V lost 2 bases and J 7 bases, leaving 15 bases between the germline ends. Germline values: CDR1 KGHSH, CDR2 LQKENI. The CDR3 sequence: CASSPKGRMGEQYF. As DNA, the CDR3 is TGTGCCAGCTCACCAAAAGGGCGAATGGGGGAGCAGTACTTC.

The chain has TRBV19 and TRBJ1-5; D unresolved. This CDR3 spans 16 amino acids. Germline-derived CDR1 and CDR2 are LNHDA and SQIVND (reference sequence). The ends were cut back, 4 bases at V and 2 bases at J, with 15 bases in the middle. The CDR3 sequence: CASSTDYPDGNQPQHF. The CDR3 DNA is TGTGCCAGTAGTACAGATTATCCGGACGGCAATCAGCCCCAGCATTTT. The full variable domain, in which reference TRBV19 and TRBJ1-5 provide the parts outside the CDR3, is DGGITQSPKYLFRKEGQNVTLSCEQNLNHDAMYWYRQDPGQGLRLIYYSQIVNDFQKGDIAEGYSVSREKKESFPLTVTSAQKNPTAFYLCASSTDYPDGNQPQHFGDGTRLSIL.

This chain links TRBV2 with TRBJ1-4; no firm D call. CDR1 is SNHLY and CDR2 is FYNNEI in the germline V gene. V was pared by 7 bases and J by 8 bases, with 20 bases between. This CDR3 region has 15 residues. CDR3 residues: CASKENRWGLEKLFF. CDR3 sequence (DNA): TGTGCCAGCAAAGAAAACCGGTGGGGATTGGAAAAACTGTTTTTT.

This chain uses TRBV19 with TRBJ2-1, with D uncertain. Germline V CDR1 and CDR2: LNHDA, SQIVND (reference sequence). CDR3 length equals 16 residues. Deletions cut 5 bases from V and 4 bases from J, with 18 bases between. The CDR3 loop reads CASSGRVAQLYNEQFF. CDR3 DNA: TGTGCCAGTAGTGGTCGTGTTGCACAGTTATACAATGAGCAGTTCTTC.

As for this clone: At the DNA level, this CDR3 is encoded by other sequences in the same sample as well. The chain is built from TRBV27 and TRBJ2-7, with 10 nucleotides matching TRBD2. Germline CDR1 and CDR2: MNHEY and SMNVEV (reference sequence). Germline trimming cut 4 bases from V and 5 bases from J; bases unmatched to any gene: 8. The CDR3 has 15 amino acids. This CDR3 reads CASSSPPSGRDEQYF. The DNA of the CDR3 is TGTGCCAGCAGTTCCCCGCCCAGCGGGAGGGACGAGCAGTACTTC.

The chain carries TRBV27 and TRBJ1-4; weak D call: TRBD1 (5 bases). Germline V lookup: CDR1 MNHEY, CDR2 SMNVEV (reference sequence). V shed 3 bases and J shed 8 bases, with 16 bases lying between them. The length of the CDR3 is 15 residues. The CDR3 bases are TGTGCCAGCAGTTTCCTTGGGACGCGGGGGGAAAAACTGTTTTTT. Translation: CASSFLGTRGEKLFF.

V is TRBV4-1 and J is TRBJ2-1; D unclear. The CDR3 loop spans 12 amino acids. Trimming cost V 4 bases and J 10 bases, with 11 bases left between them. CDR1 is MGHRA and CDR2 is YSYEKL in the germline V gene. Here the CDR3 reads CASSRTGLEQFF. As DNA, the CDR3 is TGCGCCAGCAGCCGTACCGGGCTGGAGCAGTTCTTC.

The chain links TRBV7-8 to TRBJ2-2; D ambiguous. This CDR3 comprises 13 residues. V lost 3 bases and J 5 bases, leaving 7 bases between the germline ends. Germline CDR1 and CDR2: SGHVS and FQNEAQ. The CDR3 protein is CASSLSKTGELFF. The CDR3, as DNA: TGTGCCAGCAGCTTGAGCAAAACCGGGGAGCTGTTTTTT.

In this sample, this clone turned up once. The J gene is TRBJ2-5, the V gene TRBV11-1; 10 bases align to TRBD1. CDR1 SGHAT and CDR2 FQDESV come from the germline V gene (reference sequence). The trim removed 4 bases at V and 5 bases at J, leaving 4 bases unmatched. The CDR3 is 14 amino acids. The CDR3: CASSSRDRGETQYF. In DNA form, the CDR3 reads TGTGCCAGCAGCTCCCGGGACAGGGGTGAGACCCAGTACTTC.

In its sample, this clone was seen once. The chain has TRBV27 and TRBJ1-1; unclear D gene. V lost 5 bases and J 5 bases, leaving 18 bases between the germline ends. This CDR3 contains 15 residues. Germline V gives CDR1 MNHEY, CDR2 SMNVEV (reference sequence). CDR3 sequence: CASSPRLADGTEAFF. The CDR3 DNA sequence: TGTGCCAGCAGTCCACGACTCGCCGACGGGACTGAAGCTTTCTTT.

The CDR3 here is CSVEEGWLNTIYF. The CDR3 DNA sequence: TGCAGCGTTGAAGAGGGCTGGCTAAACACCATATATTTT. The chain employs TRBV29-1 and TRBJ1-3; the D is unclear. V dropped 0 bases and J dropped 6 bases, with 9 bases sitting between them. The CDR3 length is 13 residues. The germline CDR1 and CDR2 sequences are SQVTM and ANQGSEA.

The chain carries TRBV27 and TRBJ2-2; 8 bases map to TRBD2. Germline V gene lookup returns CDR1 MNHEY and CDR2 SMNVEV (reference sequence). With 3 bases clipped from V and 5 bases from J, the junction kept 11 bases outside the gene matches. The length of the CDR3 is 17 residues. CDR3 sequence (DNA): TGTGCCAGCAGTTTCCGTACTAGCGGTATAGTTACCGGGGAGCTGTTTTTT. Amino acid sequence: CASSFRTSGIVTGELFF.

The chain joins TRBV27 to TRBJ1-4; D is perhaps TRBD1 (5 bases). With 2 bases removed from V and 6 bases from J, the gap between germline ends came to 13 bases. The germline gives CDR1 MNHEY, CDR2 SMNVEV (reference sequence). The CDR3 is 15 amino acids. CDR3 sequence reads: CASSLAQVPYEKLFF. The CDR3 DNA is TGTGCCAGCAGTTTAGCACAGGTCCCCTATGAAAAACTGTTTTTT.

Of note for this clone: Additional DNA sequences in this sample encode the identical CDR3. The chain links TRBV29-1 to TRBJ2-7; 7 bases are a match to TRBD2. Germline-derived CDR1 and CDR2 are SQVTM and ANQGSEA. The J segment lost 0 bases and the V segment lost 4 bases, leaving 3 bases of the junction unmatched. This CDR3 is 13 amino acids long. The CDR3 bases are TGCAGCGTTGCGGGGGGACTCTCCTACGAGCAGTACTTC. Its protein product is CSVAGGLSYEQYF.

This rearrangement joins TRBV7-9 to TRBJ2-3; the D is unclear. The V end was cut by 4 bases, the J end by 4 bases, with 18 bases between. Germline CDR1 is SEHNR and CDR2 is FQNEAQ (reference sequence). CDR3 size: 16 residues. The CDR3 reads CASSSWGGVVADTQYF. The CDR3 region has the DNA TGTGCCAGCAGCTCTTGGGGTGGAGTAGTTGCAGATACGCAGTATTTT.

V gene TRBV6-5 combines with J gene TRBJ1-4; tentatively, D is TRBD1 (5 bases). The CDR3 sequence is 15 residues long. Trimming cost V 0 bases and J 0 bases, with 5 bases left between them. Germline lookup yields CDR1 MNHEY and CDR2 SVGAGI. CDR3 sequence: CASSYSGATNEKLFF. The CDR3 DNA follows: TGTGCCAGCAGTTACTCAGGGGCAACTAATGAAAAACTGTTTTTT.

The genes are TRBV5-6 and TRBJ2-7; D tentatively fits TRBD1 or TRBD2 (5 bases each). The germline CDR1 and CDR2 sequences are SGHDT and YYEEEE. V lost 0 bases to trimming and J lost 6 bases, with 16 bases between them. CDR3 size: 15 residues. CDR3: CASSLVTGPTSEQYF. DNA for the CDR3: TGTGCCAGCAGCTTGGTCACGGGACCAACCTCCGAGCAGTACTTC.

This rearrangement joins TRBV4-1 to TRBJ2-1, with 7 nucleotides matching TRBD1. The CDR3 extends over 13 amino acids. Germline V gene data show CDR1 as MGHRA and CDR2 as YSYEKL. V lost 4 bases, J lost 7 bases, and 4 bases stayed unmatched. CDR3: CASSLRQGNEQFF. CDR3 bases: TGCGCCAGCAGCCTTCGACAGGGTAATGAGCAGTTCTTC.

The chain couples TRBV27 to TRBJ2-7; weak D call: TRBD2 (6 bases). Germline V gene sequence: CDR1 MNHEY, CDR2 SMNVEV (reference sequence). The CDR3 is 16 amino acids. The V gene lost 1 base and the J gene lost 2 bases, with 15 bases spanning the gap. The CDR3 DNA reads TGTGCCAGCAGTTTATTTGTCGCGGGAATTCCCTACGAGCAGTACTTC. It translates to CASSLFVAGIPYEQYF.

The J gene is TRBJ2-3, the V gene TRBV12-5, with unresolved D. The CDR3 has 15 amino acids. Germline V gives CDR1 LGHNT, CDR2 FRNRAP. V was shortened by 6 bases and J by 4 bases, with 17 bases between the two germline ends. The CDR3 region is CASGLSGAPPDTQYF. CDR3 nucleotide sequence: TGTGCTAGTGGCCTCTCAGGAGCCCCCCCAGATACGCAGTATTTT.

This rearrangement joins TRBV28 to TRBJ2-3; D may be TRBD2 (6 bases). Trimming left V 2 bases short and J 6 bases short, with 18 bases between. The CDR3 sequence is 16 residues long. Germline lookup yields CDR1 MDHEN and CDR2 SYDVKM. The CDR3 region is CASSLLAGSRVDTQYF. The CDR3 DNA follows: TGTGCCAGCAGTTTACTGGCCGGGAGTAGGGTCGATACGCAGTATTTT.

This clone was seen just once. This CDR3 is also generated by other DNA sequences in the sample. The CDR3 reads CASSVGSTGELFF. DNA of the CDR3: TGTGCCAGCAGCGTAGGTTCCACCGGGGAGCTGTTTTTT. V usage is TRBV9 and J usage is TRBJ2-2; D not certain. V was pared by 0 bases and J by 4 bases, with 4 bases between. This CDR3 is built from 13 residues. Germline CDR1 and CDR2: SGDLS and YYNGEE.

Points on this clone: The same CDR3 arises from other DNA sequences in this sample as well. The V call is TRBV7-7, the J call TRBJ2-1, with D maybe TRBD2 (6 bases). V lost 0 bases to trimming and J lost 4 bases, with 10 bases between them. Germline-derived CDR1 and CDR2 are SSHAT and FNYEAQ (reference sequence). The CDR3 covers 15 residues. CDR3 loop: CASSLAGGPYNEQFF. The CDR3 bases are TGTGCCAGCAGCTTAGCGGGAGGCCCATACAATGAGCAGTTCTTC.

The rearrangement uses TRBV11-2 and TRBJ2-2, with D uncertain. CDR1 is SGHAT, CDR2 FQNNGV, per germline. This CDR3 region has 15 residues. V was pared by 5 bases and J by 5 bases, with 15 bases between. The CDR3 sequence is CASSDPAYMTGELFF. The CDR3 nucleotides are TGTGCCAGCAGCGACCCAGCTTATATGACCGGGGAGCTGTTTTTT.

Remarks on this clone: Additional DNA sequences in this sample encode the identical CDR3. The rearrangement links TRBV27 to TRBJ1-2; D gene ambiguous. Germline V gives CDR1 MNHEY, CDR2 SMNVEV (reference sequence). The CDR3 length is 13 residues. The V end was cut by 5 bases, the J end by 4 bases, with 11 bases between. CDR3 DNA: TGTGCCAGCAGTCTTTCGGGAGGCTATGGCTACACCTTC. Its translation is CASSLSGGYGYTF.

The rearrangement joins TRBV6-5 to TRBJ1-2, with D possibly TRBD1 on 5 matching bases. The CDR3 has 15 residues. Trimming removed 0 bases at V and 8 bases at J, with 16 bases between. CDR1 MNHEY and CDR2 SVGAGI come from the germline V gene. CDR3 DNA sequence: TGTGCCAGCAGTTACTCGAAGGGGATAGGAGGGGGCTACACCTTC. Its protein is CASSYSKGIGGGYTF.

This clone occurred a few times. The sample has other DNA sequences that encode this CDR3 too. The rearrangement uses TRBV7-9 and TRBJ1-5; D not certain. The germline V and J ends were trimmed by 5 bases and 1 base, with 6 bases remaining between them. The length of the CDR3 is 13 residues. Germline V gives CDR1 SEHNR, CDR2 FQNEAQ (reference sequence). The CDR3 nucleotides are TGTGCCAGCAGCCTAAACAGCAATCAGCCCCAGCATTTT. Translating gives CASSLNSNQPQHF.

The chain couples TRBV28 to TRBJ2-5; D is perhaps TRBD2 (7 bases). CDR3 length equals 14 residues. V was clipped by 4 bases and J by 9 bases, with 18 bases between them. CDR1 and CDR2 (germline): MDHEN, SYDVKM. CDR3 sequence: CASSSGGGVGAQYF. Here the CDR3 DNA reads TGTGCCAGCAGTTCCGGAGGGGGGGTCGGCGCCCAGTACTTC.